A selection of T cell receptor beta chains follows, all from one sample in a study of blood T cells in healthy people across ages. TCRdb reprocessed the 5' RACE reads via MiXCR and lists one record per CDR3 protein. The table lists around 650,000 distinct CDR3 sequences, 32% of them singletons. Sequenced: blood. These receptors were obtained from a woman of 80 years or more in good health. Both conserved end residues are part of each CDR3. The D gene is left open where the match is weak. Expanded clones are given a class, and other clones once, few, many or no size at all.

V	D	size	J	DNA	CDR3
TRBV4-1	.	once	TRBJ2-2	TGCGCCAGCACCCCGCGGGCCGACGGGCGCGGTACCGGGGAGCTGTTTTTT	CASTPRADGRGTGELFF
TRBV10-3	.	many	TRBJ1-2	TGTGCCATCAGGGACAGTCGCTATGGCTACACCTTC	CAIRDSRYGYTF
TRBV4-1	.	.	TRBJ2-3	TGCGCCAGCAGCCAAGAAGTCCCAGGGGGACTCGAGGTATATACGCAGTATTTT	CASSQEVPGGLEVYTQYF
TRBV20-1	.	.	TRBJ2-3	TGCAGTGCTAGAGATGCTTTGAGGACCACAGATACGCAGTATTTT	CSARDALRTTDTQYF
TRBV20-1	.	.	TRBJ2-7	TGCAGTGCTAGAGAGTCAGGAACAGTTCCCTACGAGCAGTACTTC	CSARESGTVPYEQYF
TRBV7-9	.	.	TRBJ2-3	TGTGCCAGCAGCTTAATCAGGGACGTAAGCACAGATACGCAGTATTTT	CASSLIRDVSTDTQYF
TRBV2	TRBD2	many	TRBJ2-1	TGTGCCAGCAGTGCAACGGGAGGAACTCTTGATGAGCAGTTCTTC	CASSATGGTLDEQFF
TRBV12-3/TRBV12-4	TRBD1	many	TRBJ1-1	TGTGCCAGCAGCTCTCAGGGGGCATCTGAAGCTTTCTTT	CASSSQGASEAFF
TRBV10-1	.	few	TRBJ2-3	TGCGCCAGCAGTGAACAGGGGGGGAGCACAGATACGCAGTATTTT	CASSEQGGSTDTQYF
TRBV15	TRBD2	few	TRBJ2-5	TGTGCCACCAGCAGAGGACTAGCGGCATACAATGAGCAGTACTTC	CATSRGLAAYNEQYF
TRBV18	.	.	TRBJ1-2	TGTGCCAGCTCGAACAGGGAGAACTATGGCTACACCTTC	CASSNRENYGYTF
TRBV30	TRBD1	.	TRBJ1-1	TGTGCCTGGATTGTCCTCAGGGGGCGGTCAGAAGCTTTCTTT	CAWIVLRGRSEAFF
TRBV20-1	.	many	TRBJ2-7	TGCAGTGCTCCCGGGACGGACTCCTACGAGCAGTACTTC	CSAPGTDSYEQYF
TRBV12-3/TRBV12-4	TRBD1	few	TRBJ1-2	TGTGCCAGCAGTCCAGGGACAGAGCCCTATGGCTACACCTTC	CASSPGTEPYGYTF
TRBV5-6	.	.	TRBJ1-2	TGTGCCAGCAGCTTAACCTTGACTAACTATGGCTACACCTTC	CASSLTLTNYGYTF
TRBV20-1	.	.	TRBJ1-5	TGCAGTGTTAATGAAGGATTTGGGCCCCAGCATTTT	CSVNEGFGPQHF
TRBV5-1	.	.	TRBJ2-5	TGCGCCAGCAGCTTAGATACAGGGACCGGTCAAGAGACCCAGTACTTC	CASSLDTGTGQETQYF
TRBV5-1	TRBD2	many	TRBJ2-3	TGCGCCAGCAGCATAGGACTAGCGGGGAGCACAGATACGCAGTATTTT	CASSIGLAGSTDTQYF
TRBV12-3/TRBV12-4	TRBD1	few	TRBJ1-1	TGTGCCAGCAAAATGGGACAGCCGAACACTGAAGCTTTCTTT	CASKMGQPNTEAFF
TRBV5-1	.	many	TRBJ1-2	TGCGCCAGCGGGGCGGAATTTGGCTACACCTTC	CASGAEFGYTF
TRBV19	.	.	TRBJ1-5	TGTGCCAGTAGTATCCGGACAGACAATCAGCCCCAGCATTTT	CASSIRTDNQPQHF
TRBV6-5	TRBD2	few	TRBJ2-7	TGTGCCAGCACGGGGGGGGGCCATGACTACAATGAGCAGTACTTC	CASTGGGHDYNEQYF
TRBV28	TRBD1	many	TRBJ2-7	TGTGCCAGCAGCCCCCCGGGACAGGGAGGCTACGAGCAGTACTTC	CASSPPGQGGYEQYF
TRBV6-1	TRBD1	many	TRBJ2-1	TGTGCCAGCTCTGACAGGGGGGCTGTGGATGAGCAGTTCTTC	CASSDRGAVDEQFF
TRBV20-1	.	few	TRBJ1-5	TGCAGTGCCCCGGAGCATAGCAATCAGCCCCAGCATTTT	CSAPEHSNQPQHF
TRBV29-1	TRBD1	.	TRBJ2-3	TGCAGCGTCAGGGGACAGGGGGGTGCAGATACGCAGTATTTT	CSVRGQGGADTQYF
TRBV11-2	.	many	TRBJ2-7	TGTGCCAGCAGCTTAGGAGGTACCGAGCAGTACTTC	CASSLGGTEQYF
TRBV6-5	.	many	TRBJ2-7	TGTGCCAGCAGCTTCGGACACGGCGAGCAGTACTTC	CASSFGHGEQYF
TRBV5-1	.	few	TRBJ1-1	TGCGCCAGCAGCTCGCTCAGGGGGAACACTGAAGCTTTCTTT	CASSSLRGNTEAFF
TRBV6-1	.	many	TRBJ2-7	TGTGCCAGCAGTGAATGGACAGAAAACGAGCAGTACTTC	CASSEWTENEQYF
TRBV6-4	TRBD2	.	TRBJ2-1	TGTGCCAGCAGTGACTCAGGACTAGCGGTCCATACTAATGAGCAGTTCTTC	CASSDSGLAVHTNEQFF
TRBV5-1	.	.	TRBJ2-5	TGCGCCAGCAGCTTGGCCAAACAAGAGACCCAGTACTTC	CASSLAKQETQYF
TRBV5-1	.	.	TRBJ1-1	TGCGCCAGCAGCTTGGCAAACTCGGGGGGTGAAGCTTTCTTT	CASSLANSGGEAFF
TRBV19	TRBD1	many	TRBJ2-7	TGTGCCAGTAGAGATGAAGGGACAGGGGTCTACGAGCAGTACTTC	CASRDEGTGVYEQYF
TRBV5-5	TRBD1	.	TRBJ2-1	TGTGCCAGCAGCTTGAAGGGACAGGGGTTATATGAGCAGTTCTTC	CASSLKGQGLYEQFF
TRBV14	.	many	TRBJ2-5	TGTGCCAGCAGCCAAGAGTTGGCGGAGACCCAGTACTTC	CASSQELAETQYF
TRBV10-3	.	many	TRBJ2-7	TGTGCCATCAGCGGTGGGCTTACCGTCTACGAGCAGTACTTC	CAISGGLTVYEQYF
TRBV5-6	TRBD1	.	TRBJ2-7	TGTGCCAGCAGCGGGCGAGGGGGCATGAATGAGCAGTACTTC	CASSGRGGMNEQYF
TRBV27	.	many	TRBJ2-5	TGTGCCAGCAGACAAACAGGGACCTCCCAAGAGACCCAGTACTTC	CASRQTGTSQETQYF
TRBV6-5	.	many	TRBJ1-2	TGTGCCAGCAGTCTGGACGCCTACTCTTTCTATGGCTACACCTTC	CASSLDAYSFYGYTF
TRBV5-6	TRBD2	many	TRBJ2-1	TGTGCCAGCAGCACGGGACTAGCGGGACACAATGAGCAGTTCTTC	CASSTGLAGHNEQFF
TRBV7-2	TRBD1	.	TRBJ2-5	TGTGCCAGCAGCCCCAGGGGGAAGGCAGAGACCCAGTACTTC	CASSPRGKAETQYF
TRBV11-2	TRBD1	.	TRBJ2-7	TGTGCCAGCAGCTCGGGACAGCAGACCTGCGAGCAGTACTTC	CASSSGQQTCEQYF
TRBV20-1	TRBD2	.	TRBJ2-1	TGCAGTGCTCCGGCGACTAGCGGGAGGATCTACAATGAGCAGTTCTTC	CSAPATSGRIYNEQFF
TRBV14	.	.	TRBJ2-3	TGTGCCAGCAGCCAAGGTCCAGGCCTGAGCACAGATACGCAGTATTTT	CASSQGPGLSTDTQYF
TRBV19	.	.	TRBJ1-1	TGTGCCAGTACCCCCAGGGTGGGGAACACTGAAGCTTTCTTT	CASTPRVGNTEAFF
TRBV30	.	many	TRBJ1-1	TGTGCCTGGAGTCCTGGGGGCACTGAAGCTTTCTTT	CAWSPGGTEAFF
TRBV12-3/TRBV12-4	.	.	TRBJ2-1	TGTGCCAGCAGTCCCTGGGGCGGGGTTGGGCAGTTCTTC	CASSPWGGVGQFF
TRBV9	.	.	TRBJ2-2	TGTGCCAGCAGCGTAGCGGGGTCCGGGGAGCTGTTTTTT	CASSVAGSGELFF
TRBV9	.	many	TRBJ2-7	TGTGCCAGCAGCGTAGGACAGGGAGGTACCTACGAGCAGTACTTC	CASSVGQGGTYEQYF
TRBV7-2	TRBD2	many	TRBJ2-7	TGTGCCAGCAGCTTCGACGGGGGGGGCTACGAGCAGTACTTC	CASSFDGGGYEQYF
TRBV7-2	.	many	TRBJ1-1	TGTGCCAGCAGCTTATCGAGCAGTCAGAACACTGAAGCTTTCTTT	CASSLSSSQNTEAFF
TRBV30	.	.	TRBJ2-5	TGTGCCTGGGGCTCTTTAGGGTCCGGGACCCAGTACTTC	CAWGSLGSGTQYF
TRBV5-6	TRBD1	.	TRBJ1-1	TGTGCCAGCAGCTGGGGACAGATGAACACTGAAGCTTTCTTT	CASSWGQMNTEAFF